This is a list of T cell receptor beta chains from one sample in a study of beta chain features in type 1 diabetes. Some clones are missing from TCRdb's copy, which holds only in-frame ones; the method was immunoSEQ multiplex PCR. Altogether more than 300,000 clones are present, approximately 9.9% being singletons, with the ten largest covering around 1%. The sample consisted of central memory CD4+ T cells from blood. These receptors were collected from a young man with type 1 diabetes. Both conserved end residues are part of each CDR3. Fields, in order: J gene, D gene, V gene, clone size, CDR3 DNA, CDR3 protein. The D gene is left open where the match is weak. Rows may omit the clone size; those that give it use once, few, many or a size class.

>TRBJ1-2|.|TRBV30|few
TGTGCCTATACCTTGGGACGGAACTATGGCTACACCTTC
CAYTLGRNYGYTF
>TRBJ2-1|TRBD2|TRBV6-5|.
TGTGCCAGCAGTTATGGCGGGGGGGCGGTCAATGAGCAGTTCTTC
CASSYGGGAVNEQFF
>TRBJ2-6|.|TRBV2|few
TGTGCCAGCTCCCAGGGTTCCCTCTCTGGGGCCAACGTCCTGACTTTC
CASSQGSLSGANVLTF
>TRBJ2-7|.|TRBV5-1|.
TGCGCCAGCAGCCCTCTCGATCCAGGGGCGAGCGAGCAGTACTTC
CASSPLDPGASEQYF
>TRBJ1-1|.|TRBV5-1|.
TGCGCCAGCAGCTTGGCCGACGGAGACACTGAAGCTTTCTTT
CASSLADGDTEAFF
>TRBJ2-1|.|TRBV6-5|many
TGTGCCAGCAGTTACTACCCAGGGGATGAGTTCTTC
CASSYYPGDEFF
>TRBJ1-1|.|TRBV9|.
TGTGCCAGCAGCGACGGGGGGAACGGAGCTTTCTTT
CASSDGGNGAFF
>TRBJ2-4|TRBD1|TRBV2|.
TGTGCCAGCAGTGTACGTCCGGACAGGGGGGTAAACATTCAGTACTTC
CASSVRPDRGVNIQYF
>TRBJ1-1|.|TRBV28|few
TGTGCCCTGGGGAAGGGGCGGGACACTGAAGCTTTCTTT
CALGKGRDTEAFF
>TRBJ2-3|TRBD2|TRBV30|few
TGTGCCTGGAGGACTCCGGGACTAGCGGGGAAGGATACGCAGTATTTT
CAWRTPGLAGKDTQYF
>TRBJ2-2|TRBD1|TRBV2|.
TGTGCCAGCAGGACCGGGACAGGGGGGGCCGGGGAGCTGTTTTTT
CASRTGTGGAGELFF
>TRBJ1-6|TRBD1|TRBV19|.
TGTGCCAGTAGTAGTTCCCAGGGGGTTCGCTCACCCCTCCACTTT
CASSSSQGVRSPLHF
>TRBJ1-1|.|TRBV25-1|few
TGTGCCAGCAGTGATATAATGGCGAACACTGAAGCTTTCTTT
CASSDIMANTEAFF
>TRBJ2-3|.|TRBV2|many
TGTGCCAGCAGTGTATTAGATACGCAGTATTTT
CASSVLDTQYF
>TRBJ1-2|TRBD1|TRBV2|.
TGTGCCAGCAAACCGGGACAGGGGATACCCGGCAACTATGGCTACACCTTC
CASKPGQGIPGNYGYTF
>TRBJ2-7|.|TRBV10-1|.
TGCGCCAGCAGTGACCTTCGGGAAGGACAGTACTTC
CASSDLREGQYF
>TRBJ2-7|.|TRBV5-1|few
TGCGCCAGCACCTGGACAGTAGGGTACGAGCAGTACTTC
CASTWTVGYEQYF
>TRBJ1-1|.|TRBV5-1|.
TGCGCCAGCAGCGCGGCGCCAGGGGCGGACACTGAAGCTTTCTTT
CASSAAPGADTEAFF
>TRBJ2-6|.|TRBV5-6|many
TGTGCCAGCAGCTTTGGGACCACCAACTCTGGGGCCAACGTCCTGACTTTC
CASSFGTTNSGANVLTF
>TRBJ2-2|TRBD2|TRBV6-5|.
TGTGCCAGCAGTTACTCGAGCGGGGTCACCGGGGAGCTGTTTTTT
CASSYSSGVTGELFF
>TRBJ2-7|.|TRBV28|many
TGTGCCAGCAGTTTATACCTGGGCCAGGCCGAGCAGTACTTC
CASSLYLGQAEQYF
>TRBJ2-3|TRBD2|TRBV19|.
TGTGCCAGTAGTGATCCGGGACTAGCGGGGGGAGCGGCTGATACGCAGTATTTT
CASSDPGLAGGAADTQYF
>TRBJ1-4|.|TRBV11-2|few
TGTGCCAGCAGCTCCCCTGGACCTTATGAAAAACTGTTTTTT
CASSSPGPYEKLFF
>TRBJ1-2|.|TRBV9|few
TGTGCCAGCAGCGGCCAGGTTAACTATGGCTACACCTTC
CASSGQVNYGYTF
>TRBJ2-1|.|TRBV10-3|few
TGTGCCATCAGTGATTCCGTGGCCCTCTCCTACAATGAGCAGTTCTTC
CAISDSVALSYNEQFF
>TRBJ1-2|.|TRBV30|.
TGTGCCTGGAGTCGGACTGGTGGAGGCTACACCTTC
CAWSRTGGGYTF
>TRBJ1-5|TRBD1|TRBV2|few
TGTGCCAGCACCCAACAGGGGGATCAGCCCCAGCATTTT
CASTQQGDQPQHF
>TRBJ2-1|TRBD1|TRBV11-2|.
TGTGCCAGCAGCTTAGAAAGGACAGGGCAATCATCCAATGAGCAGTTCTTC
CASSLERTGQSSNEQFF
>TRBJ1-2|TRBD1|TRBV11-2|.
TGTGCCAGCAGCCCTCCACAGGGGTTCGATGGCTACACCTTC
CASSPPQGFDGYTF
>TRBJ1-1|.|TRBV5-1|.
TGCGCCAGCAGGACAAACGGTGAAGCTTTCTTT
CASRTNGEAFF
>TRBJ2-3|TRBD2|TRBV7-2|.
TGTGCCAGCAGCTTAGCGGGGGGGTTCACAGATACGCAGTATTTT
CASSLAGGFTDTQYF
>TRBJ2-2|.|TRBV7-2|.
TGTGCCAGCAGCTTCGGACGGGGGAACACCGGGGAGCTGTTTTTT
CASSFGRGNTGELFF
>TRBJ1-5|.|TRBV11-2|few
TGTGCCAGCAGCCCCACGAGGGGCCATGGGCAGCCCCAGCATTTT
CASSPTRGHGQPQHF
>TRBJ1-1|.|TRBV4-3|few
TGCGCCAGCAGCCAAGTGGCCGACCTGACGGCTACCACTGAAGCTTTCTTT
CASSQVADLTATTEAFF
>TRBJ2-4|.|TRBV7-2|.
TGTGCCAGCAGCTTAGCGAGACAGGCCAAAAACATTCAGTACTTC
CASSLARQAKNIQYF
>TRBJ1-1|.|TRBV4-3|.
TGCGCCAGCAGCCACCAAAGGGGGAACACTGAAGCTTTCTTT
CASSHQRGNTEAFF
>TRBJ1-4|.|TRBV2|few
TGTGCCAGCGTGAGGGCCGCTCCTGAAAAACTGTTTTTT
CASVRAAPEKLFF
>TRBJ1-6|.|TRBV9|.
TGTGCCAGCAGCGCGGAGTCGACAGTGCACTCACCCCTCCACTTT
CASSAESTVHSPLHF
>TRBJ2-5|TRBD1|TRBV7-7|few
TGTGCCAGCAGCCCGGGGACAGTCGAGACCCAGTACTTC
CASSPGTVETQYF
>TRBJ2-5|.|TRBV6-5|.
TGTGCCAGCAGTTCTGACGAGACCCAGTACTTC
CASSSDETQYF
>TRBJ1-1|.|TRBV21-1|few
TGTGCCAGCATATCCCCCTCGGCTGAAGCTTTCTTT
CASISPSAEAFF
>TRBJ1-1|.|TRBV13|.
TGTGCCAGCAGCTTAGGGCAGGGACCTGAAGCTTTCTTT
CASSLGQGPEAFF
>TRBJ2-3|.|TRBV9|few
TGTGCCAGCAGCGTAAAGGGCGGGCCGGATACGCAGTATTTT
CASSVKGGPDTQYF
>TRBJ2-3|.|TRBV18|.
TGTGCCAGCTCAGGGGGTGGCACAGATACGCAGTATTTT
CASSGGGTDTQYF
>TRBJ2-5|.|TRBV5-1|few
TGCGCCAGCAGCAGGGGGATGGGGCAAGAGACCCAGTACTTC
CASSRGMGQETQYF
>TRBJ1-4|TRBD1|TRBV7-2|.
TGTGCCAGCAGCCCCCAAGTGTTAGGACAGGGAGAAGAAAAACTGTTTTTT
CASSPQVLGQGEEKLFF
>TRBJ1-1|.|TRBV27|.
TGTGCCAGCAGTTTAGGGAGGGGGGAGAAGAACACTGAAGCTTTCTTT
CASSLGRGEKNTEAFF
>TRBJ2-6|.|TRBV4-3|few
TGCGCCAGCGCGGAGGTAATCGGAGCCAACGTCCTGACTTTC
CASAEVIGANVLTF
>TRBJ1-6|.|TRBV7-9|few
TGTGCCAGCAGCTTCCAGGGTGGAGGTTCACCCCTCCACTTT
CASSFQGGGSPLHF
>TRBJ1-2|.|TRBV23-1|.
TGCGCCAGCAGTCAACGGGGTAATGGCTACACCTTC
CASSQRGNGYTF
>TRBJ2-7|.|TRBV28|few
TGTGCCAGCAGTCCTGCCGGGACTCGGGCCTACGAGCAGTACTTC
CASSPAGTRAYEQYF
>TRBJ2-7|.|TRBV29-1|few
TGCAGCGCCGAACGGGGGTTCGCCTACGAGCAGTACTTC
CSAERGFAYEQYF
>TRBJ2-3|.|TRBV11-2|few
TGTGCCAGCAGTAGCCCGGGCTACCCGGACCCAGATACGCAGTATTTT
CASSSPGYPDPDTQYF
>TRBJ2-7|TRBD2|TRBV7-8|few
TGTGCCAGCAGCTTAGGCGGGACTAGCTACGAGCAGTACTTC
CASSLGGTSYEQYF
>TRBJ2-7|TRBD1|TRBV11-2|many
TGTGCCAGCAGCGTAGTCCAACAGGGGCACGAGCAGTACTTC
CASSVVQQGHEQYF